This TCR beta chain originates from a study of technical replicates of blood from a few donors. Germline V gene data show CDR1 as MGHRA and CDR2 as YSYEKL. CDR3 length: 15 amino acids. Trimming cost V 0 bases and J 8 bases, with 16 bases left between them. Using immunoSEQ multiplex PCR, the repertoire was profiled, and TCRdb retains in-frame clones only, with some absent. The table shows about 73,000 clones, with roughly 93% occurring only once. The sequenced sample consisted of T cells isolated from PBMCs. The chain recombines TRBV4-1 with TRBJ1-2; no definite D call. The TCR sequence derives from a human donor in good health. CDR3 bases: TGCGCCAGCAGCCAAGATCATAGCGCGGCGGGCGGCTACACCTTC. It translates to CASSQDHSAAGGYTF.